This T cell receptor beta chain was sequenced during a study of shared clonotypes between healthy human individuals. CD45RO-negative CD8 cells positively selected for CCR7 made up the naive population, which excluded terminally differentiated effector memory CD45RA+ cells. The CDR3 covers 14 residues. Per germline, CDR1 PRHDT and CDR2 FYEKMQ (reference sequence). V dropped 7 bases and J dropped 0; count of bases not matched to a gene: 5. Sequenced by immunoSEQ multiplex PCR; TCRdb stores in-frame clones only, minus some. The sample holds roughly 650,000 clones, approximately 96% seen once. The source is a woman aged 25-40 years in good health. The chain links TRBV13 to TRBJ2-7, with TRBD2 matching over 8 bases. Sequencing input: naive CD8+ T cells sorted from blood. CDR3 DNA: TGTGCCAGCACCGCCGGGACTAGCTCCTACGAGCAGTACTTC. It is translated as CASTAGTSSYEQYF.